This TCR beta chain emerged from a study of T cell clusters in autoimmune cytopenias. This clonotype registers large by frequency. TRB was amplified by touch-down multiplex PCR, primer pools A and B combined. TCRdb reprocessed the multiplex PCR reads and keeps a single row for each CDR3 protein, giving no DNA. The repertoire table contains 850 to 950 distinct CDR3 sequences. Germline CDR1 SQVTM, CDR2 ANQGSEA. The CDR3 is 12 residues long. Each sample's input was 250 ng genomic DNA, some 40,000 genome equivalents. Separately, the same data were catalogued under a study of T cell repertoires in aging, cancer and after chemotherapy. That work adds: In each cancer cohort, median generation probability increased across chemotherapy, suggesting thymic output rebounded. Lymphoid organ infiltration in hematological cancer patients may impair thymic emigration or peripheral T cell expansion.

This TCR was sampled from a human donor with chronic lymphocytic leukemia. V is TRBV29-1 and J is TRBJ2-2. The sample taken for sequencing was peripheral blood. CDR3 protein: CSVEGHTGELFF.